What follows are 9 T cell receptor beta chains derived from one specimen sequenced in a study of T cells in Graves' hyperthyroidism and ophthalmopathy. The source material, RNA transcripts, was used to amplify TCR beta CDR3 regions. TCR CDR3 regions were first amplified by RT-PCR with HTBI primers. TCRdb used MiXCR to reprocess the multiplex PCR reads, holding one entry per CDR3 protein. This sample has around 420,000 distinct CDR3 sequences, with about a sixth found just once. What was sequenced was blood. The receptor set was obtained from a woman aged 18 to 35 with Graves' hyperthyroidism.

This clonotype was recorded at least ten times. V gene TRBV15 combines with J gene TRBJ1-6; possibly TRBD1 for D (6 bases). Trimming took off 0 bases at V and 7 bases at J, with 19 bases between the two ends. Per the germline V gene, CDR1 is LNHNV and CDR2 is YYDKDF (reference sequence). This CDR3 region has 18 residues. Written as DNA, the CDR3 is TGTGCCACCAGCAGAGATCCATCGGCAGGGGTGGACAATTCACCCCTCCACTTT. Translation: CATSRDPSAGVDNSPLHF. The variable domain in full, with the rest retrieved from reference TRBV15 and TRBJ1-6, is DAMVIQNPRYQVTQFGKPVTLSCSQTLNHNVMYWYQQKSSQAPKLLFHYYDKDFNNEADTPDNFQSRRPNTSFCFLDIRSPGLGDTAMYLCATSRDPSAGVDNSPLHFGNGTRLTVT.

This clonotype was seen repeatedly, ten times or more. The CDR3 sequence is CASSASAGGADTQYF. CDR3 DNA sequence: TGTGCCAGCAGTGCTTCAGCGGGGGGGGCAGATACGCAGTATTTT. The genes are TRBV6-1 and TRBJ2-3; 10 bases line up with TRBD2. This CDR3 has 15 amino acids. Per germline, CDR1 MNHNS and CDR2 SASEGT. V was clipped by 4 bases and J by 4 bases; unmatched bases: 5.

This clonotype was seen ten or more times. CDR3 bases: TGCGCCAGCAGCGGTAGGAGCTCCTACAATGAGCAGTTCTTC. Translated: CASSGRSSYNEQFF. The chain employs TRBV5-1 and TRBJ2-1; D unresolved. Germline V gene sequence: CDR1 SGHRS, CDR2 YFSETQ. CDR3 size: 14 residues. Trimming took 4 bases from V and 0 from J, leaving 8 bases between them.

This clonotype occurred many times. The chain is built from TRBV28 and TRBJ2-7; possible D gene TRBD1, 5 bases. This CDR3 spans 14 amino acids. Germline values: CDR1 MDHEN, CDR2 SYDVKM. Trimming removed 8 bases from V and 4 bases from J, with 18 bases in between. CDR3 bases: TGTGCCAGCGGATGGACACATATTTTTTACGAGCAGTACTTC. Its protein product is CASGWTHIFYEQYF.

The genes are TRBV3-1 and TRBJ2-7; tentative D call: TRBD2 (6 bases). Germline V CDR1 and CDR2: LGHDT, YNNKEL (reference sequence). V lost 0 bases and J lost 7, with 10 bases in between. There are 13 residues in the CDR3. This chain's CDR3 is CASSQEEGFEQYF. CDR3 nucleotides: TGTGCCAGCAGCCAAGAGGAGGGTTTTGAGCAGTACTTC.

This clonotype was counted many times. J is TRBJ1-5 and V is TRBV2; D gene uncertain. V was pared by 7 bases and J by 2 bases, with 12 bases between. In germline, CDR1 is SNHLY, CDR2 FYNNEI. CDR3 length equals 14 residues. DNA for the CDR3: TGTGCCAGCATGGAGGGTCGGGGCAATCAGCCCCAGCATTTT. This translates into CASMEGRGNQPQHF.

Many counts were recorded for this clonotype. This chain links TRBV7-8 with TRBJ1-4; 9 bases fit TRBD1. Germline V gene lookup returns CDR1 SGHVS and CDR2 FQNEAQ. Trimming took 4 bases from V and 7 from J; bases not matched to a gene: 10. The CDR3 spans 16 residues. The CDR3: CASSSPYRGLGEKLFF. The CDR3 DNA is TGTGCCAGCAGCTCCCCGTACAGGGGGCTAGGTGAAAAACTGTTTTTT.

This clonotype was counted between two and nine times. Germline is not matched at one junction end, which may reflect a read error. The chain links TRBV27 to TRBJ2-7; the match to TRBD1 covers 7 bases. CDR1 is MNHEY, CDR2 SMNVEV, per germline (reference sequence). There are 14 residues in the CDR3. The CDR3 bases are TGTGTCAGCAGCCACGACAGGGAGCTCTACGAGCAGTACTTC. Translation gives CVSSHDRELYEQYF.

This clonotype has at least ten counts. The CDR3 region is CSARTVTGELFF. CDR3 sequence (DNA): TGCAGTGCCAGGACAGTCACCGGGGAGCTGTTTTTT. The J gene is TRBJ2-2, the V gene TRBV20-1, with D possibly being TRBD1 (6 bases). The CDR3 spans 12 residues. V lost 6 bases to trimming and J lost 4 bases, with 9 bases between them. The germline CDR1 and CDR2 sequences are DFQATT and SNEGSKA (reference sequence).